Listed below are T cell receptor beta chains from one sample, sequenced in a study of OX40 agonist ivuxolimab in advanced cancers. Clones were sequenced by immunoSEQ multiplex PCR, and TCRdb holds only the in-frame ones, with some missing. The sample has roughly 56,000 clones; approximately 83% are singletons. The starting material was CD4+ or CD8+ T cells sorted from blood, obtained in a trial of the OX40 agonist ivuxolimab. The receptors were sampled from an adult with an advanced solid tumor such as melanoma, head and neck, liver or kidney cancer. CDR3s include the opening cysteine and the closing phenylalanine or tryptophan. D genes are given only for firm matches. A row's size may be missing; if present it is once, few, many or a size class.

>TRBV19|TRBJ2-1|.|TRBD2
TGTGCCAGTAGTATTGCTAGCGGGTCCTACAATGAGCAGTTCTTC
CASSIASGSYNEQFF
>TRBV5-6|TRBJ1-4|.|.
TGTGCCAGCAGCCTTTTCAATCCAACTAATGAAAAACTGTTTTTT
CASSLFNPTNEKLFF
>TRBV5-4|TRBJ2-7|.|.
TGTGCCAGCAGCTTGGCCTATCGGGGGAGCTCCTACGAGCAGTACTTC
CASSLAYRGSSYEQYF
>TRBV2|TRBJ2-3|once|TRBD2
TGTGCCAGCACCAAAACGGGCGGGGGGCCAGGAGATACGCAGTATTTT
CASTKTGGGPGDTQYF
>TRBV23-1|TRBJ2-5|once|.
TGCGCCAGCAGTCCTTTCTGCGACGGTCAAAGCTGGGAGACCCAGTACTTC
CASSPFCDGQSWETQYF
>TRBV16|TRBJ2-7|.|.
TGTGCCAGCAGCCACCCCCTAGGACGGTACGAGCAGTACTTC
CASSHPLGRYEQYF
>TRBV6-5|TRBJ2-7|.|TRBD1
TGTGCCAGCAGTTACCGGGGGGACAGGGGTTGGAACGAGCAGTACTTC
CASSYRGDRGWNEQYF
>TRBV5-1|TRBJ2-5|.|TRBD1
TGCGCCAGCAGCTTGGGGACAGGGGTTCAAGAGACCCAGTACTTC
CASSLGTGVQETQYF
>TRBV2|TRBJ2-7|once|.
TGTGCCAGCAGTGAGGAGGACTTTGACGAGCAGTACTTC
CASSEEDFDEQYF
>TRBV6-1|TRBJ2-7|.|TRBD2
TGTGCCAGCCCAAGCCGGAGCGGGGGACTCTACGAGCAGTACTTC
CASPSRSGGLYEQYF
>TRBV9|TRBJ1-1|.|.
TGTGCCAGCAGCGCCCCAGAGAATTGGAACACTGAAGCTTTCTTT
CASSAPENWNTEAFF
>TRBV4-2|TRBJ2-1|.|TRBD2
TGTGCCAGCAGCCAAGGACTAGCGGGGAATGAGCAGTTCTTC
CASSQGLAGNEQFF
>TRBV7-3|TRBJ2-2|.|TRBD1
TGTGCCAGCATGGACAGGGGAGGGTACACCGGGGAGCTGTTTTTT
CASMDRGGYTGELFF
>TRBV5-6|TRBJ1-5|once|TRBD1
TGTGCCAGCAGGCGACAGGGGGCGAATCAGCCCCAGCATTTT
CASRRQGANQPQHF
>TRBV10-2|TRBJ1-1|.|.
TGCGCCAGCAGTGAGTCGACACAGGGACATAACACTGAAGCTTTCTTT
CASSESTQGHNTEAFF
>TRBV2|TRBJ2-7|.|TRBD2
TGTGCCAGCAGGGAACTAGCGGGGAGGGCCTACGAGCAGTACTTC
CASRELAGRAYEQYF
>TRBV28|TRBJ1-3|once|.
TGTGCCAGCAGTTTAGTTCCCTCTTATGGAAACACCATATATTTT
CASSLVPSYGNTIYF
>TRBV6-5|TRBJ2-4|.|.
TGTGCCAGCAGCCCCGCTGGGACACTTAAAAACATTCAGTACTTC
CASSPAGTLKNIQYF
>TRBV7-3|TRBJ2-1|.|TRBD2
TGTGCCAGCAGCCCCGCCAGCGGGAGCTACAATGAGCAGTTCTTC
CASSPASGSYNEQFF
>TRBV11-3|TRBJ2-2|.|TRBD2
TGTGCCAGCAGCCCGCGGACTAGCGGGAGCAGGGAGCTGTTTTTT
CASSPRTSGSRELFF
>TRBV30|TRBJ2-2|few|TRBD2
TGTGCCTGGAGCCGACTAGCGGGAGTTTTCGGGGAGCTGTTTTTT
CAWSRLAGVFGELFF
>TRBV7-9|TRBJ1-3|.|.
TGTGCCAGCAGCCGGGCCGGCTCTGGAAACACCATATATTTT
CASSRAGSGNTIYF
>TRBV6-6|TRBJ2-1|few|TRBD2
TGTGCCAGCAGTTCTGGGACTAGCGGGACAAATGAGCAGTTCTTC
CASSSGTSGTNEQFF
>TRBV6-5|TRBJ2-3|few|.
TGTGCCAGCAGTACACTCAGGGTTTTCGCAGATACGCAGTATTTT
CASSTLRVFADTQYF
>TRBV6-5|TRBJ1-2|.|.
TGTGCCAGCAGTGCAGACGGAATCTATGGCTACACCTTC
CASSADGIYGYTF
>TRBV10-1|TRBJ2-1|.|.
TGCGCCAGCAGTGAGTCAATGGCGCTGGGAATCAATGAGCAGTTCTTC
CASSESMALGINEQFF
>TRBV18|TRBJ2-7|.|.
TGTGCCAGCTCACCGGACACGGCCGAGCAGTACTTC
CASSPDTAEQYF
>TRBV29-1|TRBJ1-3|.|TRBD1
TGCAGCGTTCGACAGGGTATGAACACCATATATTTT
CSVRQGMNTIYF
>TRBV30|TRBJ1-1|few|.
TGTGCCTGGAACTCAGACCGATCGGGCACTGAAGCTTTCTTT
CAWNSDRSGTEAFF
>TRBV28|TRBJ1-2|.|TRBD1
TGTGCCAGCAGTGAAAACCTAGGGACAGCAGGAAATGGCTACACCTTC
CASSENLGTAGNGYTF
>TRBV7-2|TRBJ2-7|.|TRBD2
TGTGCCAGCAGCCCGACTAGCGGGACCTACGAGCAGTACTTC
CASSPTSGTYEQYF
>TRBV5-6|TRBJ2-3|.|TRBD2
TGTGCCAGCAAAGCGGGAGCTCTGACAGATACGCAGTATTTT
CASKAGALTDTQYF
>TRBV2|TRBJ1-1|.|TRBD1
TGTGCCAGCATCATCGACAGGGACACTGAAGCTTTCTTT
CASIIDRDTEAFF
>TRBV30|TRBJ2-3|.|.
TGTGCCTGGGATGAGAGCGGGTTTAGCACAGATACGCAGTATTTT
CAWDESGFSTDTQYF
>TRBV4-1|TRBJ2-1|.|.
TGCGCCAGCAGCCAGTCGGGACACCTTGGGAATGAGCAGTTCTTC
CASSQSGHLGNEQFF
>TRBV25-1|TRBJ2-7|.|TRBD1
TGTGCCAGCAGTGAAGAACAGGGGTCCTACGAGCAGTACTTC
CASSEEQGSYEQYF
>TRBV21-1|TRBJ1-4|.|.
TGTGCCAGCAGCTCCCACGGACGGCCAAGTCATGAAAAACTGTTTTTT
CASSSHGRPSHEKLFF
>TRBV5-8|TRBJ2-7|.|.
TGTGCCAGCAGCTTGAGTGGGGTGCAGCAGTACTTC
CASSLSGVQQYF
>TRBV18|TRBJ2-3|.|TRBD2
TGTGCCAGCTCACCCGGGACTAGCGGGGGTGCAGATACGCAGTATTTT
CASSPGTSGGADTQYF
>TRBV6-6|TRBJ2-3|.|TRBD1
TGTGCCAGCAGTTACTACAGGGGAGGCACAGATACGCAGTATTTT
CASSYYRGGTDTQYF
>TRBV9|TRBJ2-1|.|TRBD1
TGTGCCAGCAGCGAGGGACAGGGCCTATACAATGAGCAGTTCTTC
CASSEGQGLYNEQFF
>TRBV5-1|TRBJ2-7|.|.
TGCGCCAGCAGGTTGCTGGGTCGGGGGACGGACGAGCAGTACTTC
CASRLLGRGTDEQYF
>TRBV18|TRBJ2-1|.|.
TGTGCCAGCTCACCACCGGGACGGGAGTACAATGAGCAGTTCTTC
CASSPPGREYNEQFF
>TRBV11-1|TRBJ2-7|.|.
TGTGCCAGCGCGACTCCGTTCCACGAGCAGTACTTC
CASATPFHEQYF
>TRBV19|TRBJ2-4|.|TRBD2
TGTGCCAGCTCCGGGCGGGGGAGGGACTTTTTTCTAGCCAAAAACATTCAGTACTTC
CASSGRGRDFFLAKNIQYF
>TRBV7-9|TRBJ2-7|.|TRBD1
TGTGCCAGCAGCAAAACAGGGGGCGGCTACGAGCAGTACTTC
CASSKTGGGYEQYF
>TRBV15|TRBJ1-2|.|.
TGTGCCACCAGCACGTCGTCGAGCTATGGCTACACCTTC
CATSTSSSYGYTF
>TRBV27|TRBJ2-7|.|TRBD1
TGTGCCAGCAGTTTATCGGGACAGGGTGTGAAAGAGCAGTACTTC
CASSLSGQGVKEQYF
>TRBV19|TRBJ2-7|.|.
TGTGCCAGTAGCTCAGGTACCTACGAGCAGTACTTC
CASSSGTYEQYF
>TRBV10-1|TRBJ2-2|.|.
TGCGCCAGCAGCCAACGAAGGGGTACCGGGGAGCTGTTTTTT
CASSQRRGTGELFF
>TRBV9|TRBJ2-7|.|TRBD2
TGTGCCAGCAGCGTAGATAGCGGGGCCTACGAGCAGTACTTC
CASSVDSGAYEQYF
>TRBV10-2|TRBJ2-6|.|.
TGCGCCAGCGGAGACAGCTACTCTGGGGCCAACGTCCTGACTTTC
CASGDSYSGANVLTF
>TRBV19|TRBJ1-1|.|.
TGTGCCAGTAGTACCTCACCGAACACTGAAGCTTTCTTT
CASSTSPNTEAFF
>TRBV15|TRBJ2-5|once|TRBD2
TGTGCCACCAGCAGATCCCTCGGACTAGCGGCTATGTCAGAGACCCAGTACTTC
CATSRSLGLAAMSETQYF
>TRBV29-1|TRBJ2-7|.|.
TGCAGCGTAACCGACAGGACCTACGAGCAGTACTTC
CSVTDRTYEQYF